This TCR beta chain appears in the sequencing data of a study of cytomegalovirus exposure and HLA in healthy donors. Findings and caveats of the study: A later analysis reportedly found that, within productive TCRs, an Asian-associated ancestry cluster had fewer N-insertions than the mean observed across the approximately 670 donors.

As regards this clone: The antigen is unknown.

Primers for the PCR totalled 60 Vbeta and 13 Jbeta. Under the authors' procedure: Around 83 million unique TCR beta chains, 9 million to 12 million shared, were counted in a later analysis. Data came from immunoSEQ multiplex PCR; TCRdb stores just in-frame clones and leaves some out. The V and J calls and clone size come from that table; D and trimming were worked out from the DNA. Here the sample spans under 150,000 clones, over 60% being singletons. The CDR3 covers 15 residues. V lost 3 bases, J lost 8 bases, and 9 bases stayed unmatched. The germline V gene has CDR1 SGDLS and CDR2 YYNGEE. Material: PBMCs. This sequence was found in a human donor in good health. This chain joins TRBV9 and TRBJ1-2, with 11 bases fitting TRBD1. The CDR3 here is CASSASGTGGPGYTF. The CDR3 bases are TGTGCCAGCAGCGCGTCTGGGACAGGGGGTCCGGGCTACACCTTC.